This passage covers 14 T cell receptor beta chains from one sample sequenced in a study of blood T cell repertoires in COVID-19. Sequencing was performed with immunoSEQ multiplex PCR; in TCRdb, only in-frame clones are kept and a portion is missing. This table holds roughly 150,000 clones, 70% to 90% found once. The sequenced material came from peripheral blood. The receptors shown here come from an elderly woman with COVID-19, enrolled during active disease.

The V and J genes are TRBV21-1 and TRBJ1-1; the D call of TRBD1 is as the table states it, not checked on the DNA. TRBV21-1 is a documented pseudogene. This CDR3 comprises 17 residues. The DNA for the CDR3 is TGTGCCAGCAGACCGGGACAGGGGCGTCTTTCATGCGCTGAAGCTTTCTTT. This sequence encodes CASRPGQGRLSCAEAFF.

This sequence joins TRBV29-1 and TRBJ2-3; tentative D call: TRBD2 (6 bases). This CDR3 contains 15 residues. The germline gives CDR1 SQVTM, CDR2 ANQGSEA. The germline V and J ends were trimmed by 3 bases and 1 base, with 14 bases remaining between them. The CDR3 spells CSVEGLASRTDTQYF. In DNA, the CDR3 is TGCAGCGTTGAGGGCCTAGCGAGCCGCACAGATACGCAGTATTTT.

CDR3 region: CASSFGQGGPNEQFF. The CDR3 DNA is TGTGCCAGCAGCTTCGGACAGGGGGGGCCCAATGAGCAGTTCTTC. The gene calls are TRBV11-1 and TRBJ2-1; 10 nucleotides agree with TRBD1. The V and J ends lost 3 bases and 6 bases, in that order; junction bases with no gene match: 5. This CDR3 is 15 amino acids long. The germline gives CDR1 SGHAT, CDR2 FQDESV (reference sequence).

The chain joins TRBV28 to TRBJ1-5, with a possible D match to TRBD1 (5 bases). Germline V gene lookup returns CDR1 MDHEN and CDR2 SYDVKM. V lost 6 bases to trimming and J lost 5 bases, with 8 bases between them. This CDR3 has 12 residues. CDR3 sequence reads: CASSLTDQPQHF. The CDR3 DNA sequence: TGTGCCAGCAGCCTGACAGATCAGCCCCAGCATTTT.

The chain has TRBV3-1 (or the pseudogene TRBV3-2) and TRBJ1-3; TRBD1 matches 9 bases. CDR3 length: 15 amino acids. Per the germline V gene, CDR1 is LGHDT and CDR2 is YNNKEL (reference sequence). Trimming at V came to 2 bases and at J to 4 bases, leaving 3 bases not matched to a gene. The DNA of the CDR3 is TGTGCCAGCAGCCAAACAGGGGGCAGAGGAAACACCATATATTTT. It translates to CASSQTGGRGNTIYF.

The gene calls are TRBV7-2 and TRBJ2-7, with a tentative D call TRBD2 (7 bases). The germline V and J ends were trimmed by 1 base and 9 bases, with 19 bases remaining between them. The CDR3 is 15 amino acids. Germline lookup yields CDR1 SGHTA and CDR2 FQGNSA. This CDR3 is CASSLDWGGSDAQYF. The CDR3 DNA follows: TGTGCCAGCAGCTTAGATTGGGGGGGCTCCGATGCGCAGTACTTC.

The table lists this clone with a count of one. The chain recombines TRBV5-5 with TRBJ1-2, with D maybe TRBD1 (6 bases). Trimming took off 0 bases at V and 6 bases at J, with 9 bases between the two ends. This CDR3 is built from 13 residues. Germline lookup yields CDR1 SGHKS and CDR2 YYEKEE (reference sequence). The chain's CDR3 is CASSLGSGDGYTF. The DNA of the CDR3 is TGTGCCAGCAGCTTGGGATCAGGGGATGGCTACACCTTC.

The V and J genes are TRBV7-2 and TRBJ2-2; 10 positions match TRBD1. CDR3 length: 17 amino acids. The V gene's germline CDR1 is SGHTA and CDR2 FQGNSA. With V trimmed by 1 base and J by 9 bases, 11 bases remained unmatched. For the CDR3, the DNA is TGTGCCAGCAGCTTAGGGGGTGGGACAGGGGTCTTCAGGGAGCTGTTTTTT. Amino acid sequence: CASSLGGGTGVFRELFF.

The chain recombines TRBV7-8 with TRBJ2-2, with D possibly TRBD2 on 6 matching bases. This CDR3 has 17 amino acids. V lost 7 bases and J lost 1, with 19 bases in between. Germline V gene lookup returns CDR1 SGHVS and CDR2 FQNEAQ. The CDR3 nucleotides are TGTGCCAGCACCCCCCTCGGGACGGGGGTGAACACCGGGGAGCTGTTTTTT. Residues: CASTPLGTGVNTGELFF.

J is TRBJ2-2 and V is TRBV11-2; 12 bases agree with TRBD2. Losses at the gene ends were 2 bases for V and 6 bases for J; bases not matched to a gene: 1. Germline assignment: CDR1 SGHAT and CDR2 FQNNGV. The CDR3 length is 15 residues. DNA for the CDR3: TGTGCCAGCAGCTTACTAGCGGGAGGGGCCGGGGAGCTGTTTTTT. This encodes CASSLLAGGAGELFF.

The gene calls are TRBV19 and TRBJ2-6; 7 bases fit TRBD1. The CDR3 contains 15 residues. With 4 bases clipped from V and 2 bases from J, the junction kept 2 bases outside the gene matches. The germline CDR1 and CDR2 sequences are LNHDA and SQIVND (reference sequence). The CDR3 loop is CASSNDRAGANVLTF. DNA of the CDR3: TGTGCCAGTAGTAACGACAGGGCTGGGGCCAACGTCCTGACTTTC.

V usage is TRBV28 and J usage is TRBJ1-1; D not certain. Germline V gene sequence: CDR1 MDHEN, CDR2 SYDVKM. V dropped 7 bases and J dropped 0 bases, with 21 bases sitting between them. The CDR3 consists of 17 residues. The CDR3 is CASTSPGLGRVNTEAFF. The CDR3 DNA sequence: TGTGCCAGCACCTCCCCCGGACTAGGACGGGTGAACACTGAAGCTTTCTTT.

This clone was found once. The chain carries TRBV6-2 or TRBV6-3 and TRBJ1-1, with D possibly TRBD1 on 5 matching bases. Trimming cost V 6 bases and J 1 base, with 21 bases left between them. The CDR3 covers 17 residues. Looked up from germline, CDR1 is MNHEY and CDR2 is SVGEGT. The CDR3 is CASSRNLLTGRNTEAFF. CDR3 bases: TGTGCCAGCAGCCGCAACCTTCTAACAGGCCGGAACACTGAAGCTTTCTTT.

V and J are TRBV4-3 and TRBJ1-1, with D hard to call. Per germline, CDR1 LGHNA and CDR2 YSLEER. V shed 2 bases and J shed 1 base, with 5 bases lying between them. The CDR3 extends over 13 amino acids. The DNA of the CDR3 is TGCGCCAGCAGCCAAATAAAGAACACTGAAGCTTTCTTT. It codes for CASSQIKNTEAFF.